The next 15 T cell receptor beta chains were all read from a single sample in a study of early T cells in non-severe SARS-CoV-2 infection. Using its own MiXCR run on the 5' RACE reads, TCRdb lists one record per CDR3 protein. The data contain under 70,000 distinct CDR3 sequences, around 5.7% of them singletons. The sample was whole blood, taken at baseline. The receptors shown here come from an adult who was a healthcare worker with PCR-confirmed SARS-CoV-2 infection or an uninfected control (not recorded which).

This rearrangement joins TRBV7-9 to TRBJ1-6; D is ambiguous. From germline, CDR1 is SEHNR and CDR2 FQNEAQ (reference sequence). Trimming pared 1 base from V and 5 bases from J, leaving 9 bases between. The CDR3 sequence is 15 residues long. CDR3 sequence reads: CASSLVFDHNSPLHF. The CDR3 region has the DNA TGTGCCAGCAGCTTAGTATTCGATCATAATTCACCCCTCCACTTT.

V is TRBV11-2 and J is TRBJ2-1, with TRBD2 matching over 12 bases. The CDR3 has 19 amino acids. Losses at the gene ends were 4 bases for V and 2 bases for J; bases not matched to a gene: 12. The germline V gene has CDR1 SGHAT and CDR2 FQNNGV. The CDR3 loop is CASSWPSGRAPSPYNEQFF. CDR3 nucleotide sequence: TGTGCCAGCAGCTGGCCTAGCGGGAGGGCCCCCTCACCCTACAATGAGCAGTTCTTC. Based on the CDR3 plus reference TRBV11-2 and TRBJ2-1, the full variable domain is EAGVAQSPRYKIIEKRQSVAFWCNPISGHATLYWYQQILGQGPKLLIQFQNNGVVDDSQLPKDRFSAERLKGVDSTLKIQPAKLEDSAVYLCASSWPSGRAPSPYNEQFFGPGTRLTVL.

This clonotype occurred many times. The chain has TRBV30 and TRBJ2-2, with 8 bases fitting TRBD1. Germline CDR1 and CDR2: GTSNPN and SVGIG (reference sequence). Trimming took 0 bases from V and 2 from J; bases not matched to a gene: 5. This CDR3 comprises 16 residues. In nucleotides, the CDR3 is TGTGCCTGGAGTGTACCTGACAGGGGAAACACCGGGGAGCTGTTTTTT. Encoded protein: CAWSVPDRGNTGELFF.

This clonotype has just a few counts. The chain joins TRBV30 to TRBJ1-6; 8 bases are shared with TRBD1. Trimming removed 2 bases from V and 12 bases from J; junction bases left unmatched: 6. The germline CDR1 and CDR2 sequences are GTSNPN and SVGIG (reference sequence). This CDR3 spans 13 amino acids. DNA for the CDR3: TGTGCCTGGAGTCGGACAGGGAGGAGACCCCTCCACTTT. Translated, it gives CAWSRTGRRPLHF. Full variable domain (outside the CDR3, taken from reference TRBV30 and TRBJ1-6): SQTIHQWPATLVQPVGSPLSLECTVEGTSNPNLYWYRQAAGRGLQLLFYSVGIGQISSEVPQNLSASRPQDRQFILSSKKLLLSDSGFYLCAWSRTGRRPLHFGNGTRLTVT.

Of note for this clonotype: Given a much more abundant clone one base away, this may be a read error. The CDR3 nucleotides are TGCGCCAGCAGCTTGACCTCCTCGACCACCGGCCCCGGAGGTTTCTTT. It codes for CASSLTSSTTGPGGFF. This chain uses TRBV5-1 with TRBJ1-1; D not certain. The CDR3 spans 16 residues. CDR1 SGHRS and CDR2 YFSETQ come from the germline V gene. The V end was cut by 1 base, the J end by 13 bases, with 26 bases between. The complete variable domain, with remaining parts taken from reference TRBV5-1 and TRBJ1-1, reads KAGVTQTPRYLIKTRGQQVTLSCSPISGHRSVSWYQQTPGQGLQFLFEYFSETQRNKGNFPGRFSGRQFSNSRSEMNVSTLELGDSALYLCASSLTSSTTGPGGFFGQGTRLTVV.

This clonotype has ten or more counts. This chain uses TRBV7-6 with TRBJ2-1; 8 bases line up with TRBD2. The germline V gene encodes CDR1 SGHVS and CDR2 FNYEAQ. The V segment lost 5 bases and the J segment 9 bases; nucleotides outside the gene matches: 6. CDR3 length: 13 amino acids. Here the CDR3 reads CASSSTSGFEQFF. The CDR3 bases are TGTGCCAGCAGCAGCACTAGCGGCTTTGAGCAGTTCTTC.

This clonotype was recorded a few times. The chain uses TRBV18 and TRBJ2-3, with TRBD1 matching over 8 bases. The V gene's germline CDR1 is KGHSH and CDR2 LQKENI. CDR3 length: 16 residues. Trimming removed 3 bases from V and 2 bases from J; junction bases left unmatched: 7. The CDR3 DNA reads as TGTGCCAGCTCACCCAAACAGGGGGTGTTCACAGATACGCAGTATTTT. Protein product: CASSPKQGVFTDTQYF.

This clonotype has a handful of counts. The rearrangement joins TRBV7-6 to TRBJ2-1; 7 bases match TRBD2. This CDR3 has 15 amino acids. Germline CDR1 and CDR2: SGHVS and FNYEAQ. Trimming cost V 4 bases and J 8 bases; bases outside gene matches: 11. Written as DNA, the CDR3 is TGTGCCAGCAGCTCCGGGACTACCCTCCGACATGAGCAGTTCTTC. This sequence encodes CASSSGTTLRHEQFF.

This clonotype was picked up many times. The CDR3 region is CASSLWRLAGGPGELFF. The CDR3 DNA sequence: TGTGCCAGCAGTTTATGGCGGCTAGCGGGAGGGCCCGGGGAGCTGTTTTTT. This chain joins TRBV28 and TRBJ2-2; 12 bases match TRBD2. V was clipped by 0 bases and J by 6 bases; unmatched bases: 5. Germline lookup yields CDR1 MDHEN and CDR2 SYDVKM. CDR3 length: 17 residues.

There are a few counts of this clonotype. The chain couples TRBV6-6 to TRBJ2-7, with D possibly called TRBD1 or TRBD2 (5 bases each). The CDR3 contains 15 residues. Germline V gene data show CDR1 as MNHNY and CDR2 as SVGAGI (reference sequence). V lost 3 bases and J 6 bases, leaving 18 bases between the germline ends. CDR3: CASSYTPGFGGEQYF. CDR3 DNA: TGTGCCAGCAGTTATACCCCAGGGTTTGGAGGCGAGCAGTACTTC.

The chain couples TRBV6-5 to TRBJ2-7; 12 nucleotides line up with TRBD2. The germline V gene has CDR1 MNHEY and CDR2 SVGAGI. The CDR3 length is 19 residues. The V segment lost 3 bases and the J segment 0 bases; nucleotides outside the gene matches: 12. CDR3 in DNA: TGTGCCAGCAGTTATTCCATCCTGGGACTAGCGGGTAACTCCTACGAGCAGTACTTC. This codes for CASSYSILGLAGNSYEQYF.

Turning to this clonotype: This could be a read error, since a much larger clone is one nucleotide away. J is TRBJ1-1 and V is TRBV29-1, with D unresolved. Trimming removed 3 bases at V and 2 bases at J, with 10 bases between. Germline CDR1 SQVTM, CDR2 ANQGSEA. This CDR3 contains 13 residues. CDR3 amino acids: CSVDPWGNTEAFF. CDR3 bases: TGCAGCGTTGATCCTTGGGGAAACACTGAAGCTTTCTTT.

This clonotype was detected only a few times. V and J are TRBV3-1 and TRBJ2-5, with 13 bases identical to TRBD2. This CDR3 is built from 14 residues. Trimming took 5 bases from V and 4 from J; bases not matched to a gene: 1. Per germline, CDR1 LGHDT and CDR2 YNNKEL (reference sequence). DNA for the CDR3: TGTGCCAGCAGCGGACTAGCGGGAGCAGAGACCCAGTACTTC. Its translation: CASSGLAGAETQYF.

In its sample, this clonotype ranks as medium-sized. The chain couples TRBV29-1 to TRBJ2-5; D is undetermined. Germline values: CDR1 SQVTM, CDR2 ANQGSEA. The CDR3 covers 12 residues. The V end was cut by 5 bases, the J end by 5 bases, with 12 bases between. In nucleotides, the CDR3 is TGCAGCGTTTTCGGGTCAAGCGAGACCCAGTACTTC. This translates into CSVFGSSETQYF. Full variable domain (rest looked up from reference TRBV29-1 and TRBJ2-5): SAVISQKPSRDICQRGTSLTIQCQVDSQVTMMFWYRQQPGQSLTLIATANQGSEATYESGFVIDKFPISRPNLTFSTLTVSNMSPEDSSIYLCSVFGSSETQYFGPGTRLLVL.

The chain recombines TRBV6-2 or TRBV6-3 with TRBJ2-5; TRBD2 matches 8 bases. CDR1 is MNHEY and CDR2 is SVGEGT in the germline V gene. Losses at the gene ends were 2 bases for V and 5 bases for J; bases not matched to a gene: 7. The CDR3 contains 15 residues. The CDR3: CASSYPREGRETQYF. The CDR3 bases are TGTGCCAGCAGTTACCCTCGGGAGGGCCGGGAGACCCAGTACTTC.